A selection of T cell receptor beta chains follows, all from one sample in a study of blood T cell repertoires in COVID-19. The table came from immunoSEQ multiplex PCR; TCRdb's copy has only in-frame clones and leaves some out. The sample has fewer than 400,000 clones; around 86% are singletons. Sequenced material: peripheral blood. All receptors derive from a human donor in a cohort sampled during active COVID-19. The CDR3 runs from the conserved cysteine through the conserved F or W. The D gene is left open where the match is weak. Clone size, where shown, is once, few, many, or a class for clones that have expanded.

clone_size: .; j_call: TRBJ2-3; v_call: TRBV7-6; d_call: .; cdr3_length: 15; cdr3_aa: CASSLGGQPTDTQYF; cdr3_nt: TGTGCCAGCAGCTTAGGTGGACAGCCCACAGATACGCAGTATTTT
clone_size: .; j_call: TRBJ2-5; v_call: TRBV7-3; d_call: .; cdr3_length: 14; cdr3_aa: CASSSTGWGETQYF; cdr3_nt: TGTGCCAGCAGTTCTACAGGGTGGGGCGAGACCCAGTACTTC
clone_size: .; j_call: TRBJ2-6; v_call: TRBV13; d_call: TRBD2; cdr3_length: 17; cdr3_aa: CASSLSGRISGANVLTF; cdr3_nt: TGTGCCAGCAGCTTAAGCGGGAGAATTTCTGGGGCCAACGTCCTGACTTTC
clone_size: .; j_call: TRBJ2-1; v_call: TRBV13; d_call: TRBD1; cdr3_length: 17; cdr3_aa: CASSERTGTGGWYEQFF; cdr3_nt: TGTGCCAGCAGCGAAAGGACCGGGACAGGGGGTTGGTATGAGCAGTTCTTC
clone_size: .; j_call: TRBJ1-1; v_call: TRBV14; d_call: .; cdr3_length: 15; cdr3_aa: CASSLVTTANTEAFF; cdr3_nt: TGTGCCAGCAGCCTCGTCACCACAGCCAACACTGAAGCTTTCTTT
clone_size: .; j_call: TRBJ1-2; v_call: TRBV12-3/TRBV12-4; d_call: TRBD1; cdr3_length: 13; cdr3_aa: CASSLDRRGGYTF; cdr3_nt: TGTGCCAGCAGTTTGGACAGGAGGGGTGGCTACACCTTC
clone_size: .; j_call: TRBJ2-7; v_call: TRBV6-5; d_call: TRBD2; cdr3_length: 16; cdr3_aa: CASSSLAGAFTYEQYF; cdr3_nt: TGTGCCAGCAGTTCTCTAGCGGGGGCCTTTACCTACGAGCAGTACTTC
clone_size: .; j_call: TRBJ2-3; v_call: TRBV5-6; d_call: TRBD1; cdr3_length: 14; cdr3_aa: CASSSETGWGTQYF; cdr3_nt: TGTGCCAGCAGCTCGGAGACAGGGTGGGGTACGCAGTATTTT
clone_size: .; j_call: TRBJ2-6; v_call: TRBV30; d_call: .; cdr3_length: 13; cdr3_aa: CAWSSRGANVLTF; cdr3_nt: TGTGCCTGGAGTTCTAGAGGGGCCAACGTCCTGACTTTC
clone_size: once; j_call: TRBJ2-7; v_call: TRBV11-2; d_call: TRBD1; cdr3_length: 15; cdr3_aa: CASLSTGEFPYEQYF; cdr3_nt: TGTGCCAGCCTTTCAACAGGGGAATTTCCCTACGAGCAGTACTTC
clone_size: few; j_call: TRBJ1-2; v_call: TRBV2; d_call: TRBD1; cdr3_length: 14; cdr3_aa: CASSEQAGGGGYTF; cdr3_nt: TGTGCCAGCAGTGAACAGGCAGGGGGTGGTGGCTACACCTTC
clone_size: few; j_call: TRBJ2-7; v_call: TRBV4-1; d_call: TRBD2; cdr3_length: 15; cdr3_aa: CASSQGASGGYEQYF; cdr3_nt: TGCGCCAGCAGCCAAGGGGCTAGCGGGGGCTACGAGCAGTACTTC
clone_size: .; j_call: TRBJ2-7; v_call: TRBV19; d_call: .; cdr3_length: 13; cdr3_aa: CASSSAGSYEQYF; cdr3_nt: TGTGCCAGTAGTTCTGCGGGGTCCTACGAGCAGTACTTC
clone_size: .; j_call: TRBJ2-6; v_call: TRBV9; d_call: TRBD1; cdr3_length: 19; cdr3_aa: CASSPSPGTAFSGANVLTF; cdr3_nt: TGTGCCAGCAGCCCCTCTCCCGGGACAGCGTTCTCTGGGGCCAACGTCCTGACTTTC
clone_size: .; j_call: TRBJ2-1; v_call: TRBV7-2; d_call: .; cdr3_length: 14; cdr3_aa: CASSVVAGPDEQFF; cdr3_nt: TGTGCCAGCAGCGTTGTTGCGGGGCCGGATGAGCAGTTCTTC
clone_size: .; j_call: TRBJ2-1; v_call: TRBV28; d_call: .; cdr3_length: 13; cdr3_aa: CASSLEAYNEQFF; cdr3_nt: TGTGCCAGCAGTTTAGAAGCTTACAATGAGCAGTTCTTC
clone_size: .; j_call: TRBJ2-5; v_call: TRBV11-2; d_call: .; cdr3_length: 15; cdr3_aa: CASSLARGTGETQYF; cdr3_nt: TGTGCCAGCAGCTTAGCTCGGGGGACTGGAGAGACCCAGTACTTC
clone_size: .; j_call: TRBJ1-4; v_call: TRBV7-2; d_call: .; cdr3_length: 16; cdr3_aa: CASSLGVSATNEKLFF; cdr3_nt: TGTGCCAGCAGCCTCGGGGTGTCGGCAACTAATGAAAAACTGTTTTTT
clone_size: .; j_call: TRBJ2-5; v_call: TRBV9; d_call: TRBD2; cdr3_length: 16; cdr3_aa: CASSARGLAGEETQYF; cdr3_nt: TGTGCCAGCAGCGCCCGGGGACTAGCGGGGGAAGAGACCCAGTACTTC
clone_size: .; j_call: TRBJ2-1; v_call: TRBV10-3; d_call: TRBD2; cdr3_length: 14; cdr3_aa: CAAAGLAGAGEQFF; cdr3_nt: TGTGCCGCAGCGGGACTAGCGGGAGCAGGTGAGCAGTTCTTC
clone_size: .; j_call: TRBJ1-1; v_call: TRBV19; d_call: .; cdr3_length: 14; cdr3_aa: CASSVTGRDTEAFF; cdr3_nt: TGTGCCAGTAGCGTGACAGGAAGGGACACTGAAGCTTTCTTT
clone_size: .; j_call: TRBJ2-5; v_call: TRBV14; d_call: .; cdr3_length: 12; cdr3_aa: CASSHGGETQYF; cdr3_nt: TGTGCCAGCAGCCACGGGGGTGAGACCCAGTACTTC
clone_size: .; j_call: TRBJ1-4; v_call: TRBV2; d_call: .; cdr3_length: 13; cdr3_aa: CASMGEGYEKLFF; cdr3_nt: TGTGCCAGCATGGGGGAGGGTTATGAAAAACTGTTTTTT
clone_size: .; j_call: TRBJ2-7; v_call: TRBV10-3; d_call: .; cdr3_length: 13; cdr3_aa: CAISGVADYEQYF; cdr3_nt: TGTGCCATCAGTGGGGTAGCGGACTACGAGCAGTACTTC
clone_size: .; j_call: TRBJ1-1; v_call: TRBV12-3/TRBV12-4; d_call: TRBD1; cdr3_length: 12; cdr3_aa: CASSLTTGVAFF; cdr3_nt: TGTGCCAGCAGTTTAACGACAGGGGTAGCTTTCTTT
clone_size: .; j_call: TRBJ1-2; v_call: TRBV2; d_call: .; cdr3_length: 13; cdr3_aa: CASMGQALYGYTF; cdr3_nt: TGTGCCAGCATGGGACAAGCCCTATATGGCTACACCTTC
clone_size: few; j_call: TRBJ2-7; v_call: TRBV30; d_call: TRBD2; cdr3_length: 14; cdr3_aa: CAWSVTSGAYEQYF; cdr3_nt: TGTGCCTGGAGTGTAACTAGCGGGGCTTACGAGCAGTACTTC
clone_size: .; j_call: TRBJ1-1; v_call: TRBV18; d_call: .; cdr3_length: 13; cdr3_aa: CASSPPGRREAFF; cdr3_nt: TGTGCCAGCTCACCACCGGGGAGGCGCGAAGCTTTCTTT
clone_size: once; j_call: TRBJ2-7; v_call: TRBV12-3/TRBV12-4; d_call: .; cdr3_length: 13; cdr3_aa: CASSPDRRGEQYF; cdr3_nt: TGTGCCAGCAGTCCAGACCGGAGGGGCGAGCAGTACTTC
clone_size: .; j_call: TRBJ1-2; v_call: TRBV6-5; d_call: TRBD1; cdr3_length: 14; cdr3_aa: CASRTPGQHYGYTF; cdr3_nt: TGTGCCAGCCGAACACCGGGACAGCACTATGGCTACACCTTC
clone_size: .; j_call: TRBJ2-5; v_call: TRBV7-3; d_call: .; cdr3_length: 14; cdr3_aa: CASSLRPSGETQYF; cdr3_nt: TGTGCCAGCAGCTTAAGGCCCTCCGGGGAGACCCAGTACTTC
clone_size: .; j_call: TRBJ2-1; v_call: TRBV4-1; d_call: .; cdr3_length: 13; cdr3_aa: CASSPTPPGRQFF; cdr3_nt: TGCGCCAGCAGTCCGACGCCACCGGGTCGACAGTTCTTC
clone_size: .; j_call: TRBJ2-7; v_call: TRBV11-2; d_call: TRBD2; cdr3_length: 12; cdr3_aa: CASSTTPGLDNF; cdr3_nt: TGTGCCAGCAGCACAACTCCGGGACTAGACAACTTC
clone_size: .; j_call: TRBJ2-5; v_call: TRBV27; d_call: .; cdr3_length: 13; cdr3_aa: CASRGKGGETQYF; cdr3_nt: TGTGCCAGCAGGGGAAAGGGGGGGGAGACCCAGTACTTC
clone_size: .; j_call: TRBJ2-7; v_call: TRBV14; d_call: TRBD1; cdr3_length: 18; cdr3_aa: CASSHHGQGSHPNYEQYF; cdr3_nt: TGTGCCAGCAGCCATCACGGACAGGGTTCCCACCCAAACTACGAGCAGTACTTC
clone_size: .; j_call: TRBJ2-2; v_call: TRBV28; d_call: .; cdr3_length: 15; cdr3_aa: CASSSLSANTGELFF; cdr3_nt: TGTGCCAGCAGTTCCTTAAGCGCGAACACCGGGGAGCTGTTTTTT
clone_size: .; j_call: TRBJ2-1; v_call: TRBV24-1; d_call: TRBD1; cdr3_length: 17; cdr3_aa: CATSDPVRTGIYNEQFF; cdr3_nt: TGTGCCACCAGTGACCCTGTTCGGACAGGGATTTACAATGAGCAGTTCTTC
clone_size: .; j_call: TRBJ2-6; v_call: TRBV6-2/TRBV6-3; d_call: TRBD2; cdr3_length: 18; cdr3_aa: CASSRTSGRISGANVLTF; cdr3_nt: TGTGCCAGCAGCCGGACTAGCGGGAGGATTTCTGGGGCCAACGTCCTGACTTTC
clone_size: once; j_call: TRBJ1-5; v_call: TRBV28; d_call: .; cdr3_length: 13; cdr3_aa: CASAVNRDQPQHF; cdr3_nt: TGTGCCAGCGCCGTGAATCGGGATCAGCCCCAGCATTTT
clone_size: .; j_call: TRBJ1-5; v_call: TRBV19; d_call: .; cdr3_length: 17; cdr3_aa: CASSINGQLAVNQPQHF; cdr3_nt: TGTGCCAGTAGTATAAACGGACAGTTAGCAGTCAATCAGCCCCAGCATTTT
clone_size: .; j_call: TRBJ2-1; v_call: TRBV2; d_call: TRBD2; cdr3_length: 16; cdr3_aa: CASRGVAGVSYNEQFF; cdr3_nt: TGTGCCAGCAGAGGGGTAGCGGGAGTATCCTACAATGAGCAGTTCTTC